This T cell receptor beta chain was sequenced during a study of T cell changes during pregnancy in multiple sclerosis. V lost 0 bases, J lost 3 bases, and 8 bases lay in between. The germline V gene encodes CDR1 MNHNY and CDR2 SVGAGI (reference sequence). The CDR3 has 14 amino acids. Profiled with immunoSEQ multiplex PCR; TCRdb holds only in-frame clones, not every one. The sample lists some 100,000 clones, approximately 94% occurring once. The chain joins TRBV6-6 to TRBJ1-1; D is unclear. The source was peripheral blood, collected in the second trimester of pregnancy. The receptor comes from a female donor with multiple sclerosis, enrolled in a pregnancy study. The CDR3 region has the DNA TGTGCCAGCAGTTACTCGCCCCGGGACACTGAAGCTTTCTTT. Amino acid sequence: CASSYSPRDTEAFF.